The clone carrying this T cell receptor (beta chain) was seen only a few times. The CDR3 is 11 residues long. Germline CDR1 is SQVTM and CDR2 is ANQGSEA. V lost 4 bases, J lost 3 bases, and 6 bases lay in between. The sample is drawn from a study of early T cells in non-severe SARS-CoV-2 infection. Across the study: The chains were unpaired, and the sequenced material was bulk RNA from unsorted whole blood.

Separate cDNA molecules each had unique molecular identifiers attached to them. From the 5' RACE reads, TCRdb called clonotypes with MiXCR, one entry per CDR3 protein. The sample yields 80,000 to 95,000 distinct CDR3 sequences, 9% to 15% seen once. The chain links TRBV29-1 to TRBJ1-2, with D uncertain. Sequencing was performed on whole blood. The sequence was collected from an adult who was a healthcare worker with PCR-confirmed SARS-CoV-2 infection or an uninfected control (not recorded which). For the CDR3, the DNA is TGCAGCGTTGTCCAGGACTATGGCTACACCTTC. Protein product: CSVVQDYGYTF.